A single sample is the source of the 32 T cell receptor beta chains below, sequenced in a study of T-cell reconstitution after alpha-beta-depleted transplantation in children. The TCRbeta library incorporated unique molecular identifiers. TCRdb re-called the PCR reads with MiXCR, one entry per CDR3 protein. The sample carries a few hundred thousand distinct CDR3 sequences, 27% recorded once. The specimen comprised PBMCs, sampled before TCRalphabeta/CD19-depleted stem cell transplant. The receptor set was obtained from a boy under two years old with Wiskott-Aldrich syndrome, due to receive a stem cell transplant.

This CDR3 is CASSLAWDRLTDTQYF. The DNA of the CDR3 is TGCGCCAGCAGCTTGGCGTGGGACCGGCTCACAGATACGCAGTATTTT. This chain links TRBV5-1 with TRBJ2-3; either TRBD1 or TRBD2 may supply D (5 bases each). The V gene lost 0 bases and the J gene lost 2 bases, with 13 bases spanning the gap. Germline V gene lookup returns CDR1 SGHRS and CDR2 YFSETQ. The CDR3 consists of 16 residues.

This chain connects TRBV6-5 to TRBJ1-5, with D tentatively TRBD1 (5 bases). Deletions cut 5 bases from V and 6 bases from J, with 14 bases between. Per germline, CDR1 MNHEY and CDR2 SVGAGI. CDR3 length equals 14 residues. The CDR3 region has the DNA TGTGCCAGCAGTCACGGGGGGGTGGGTCAGCCCCAGCATTTT. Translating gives CASSHGGVGQPQHF.

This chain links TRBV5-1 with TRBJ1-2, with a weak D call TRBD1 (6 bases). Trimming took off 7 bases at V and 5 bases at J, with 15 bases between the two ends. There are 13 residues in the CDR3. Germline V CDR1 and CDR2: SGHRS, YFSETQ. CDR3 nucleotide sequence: TGCGCCAGCGCGCGGGGGGCAAGTTATGGCTACACCTTC. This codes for CASARGASYGYTF.

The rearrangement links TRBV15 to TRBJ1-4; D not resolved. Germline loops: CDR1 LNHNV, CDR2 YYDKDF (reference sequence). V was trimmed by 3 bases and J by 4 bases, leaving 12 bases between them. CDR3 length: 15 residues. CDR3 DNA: TGTGCCACCAGCAGCCGGCAGGCTTATAATGAAAAACTGTTTTTT. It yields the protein CATSSRQAYNEKLFF.

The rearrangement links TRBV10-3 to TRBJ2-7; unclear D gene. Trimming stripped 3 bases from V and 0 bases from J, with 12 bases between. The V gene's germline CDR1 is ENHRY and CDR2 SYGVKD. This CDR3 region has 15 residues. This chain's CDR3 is CAISEARTYSYEQYF. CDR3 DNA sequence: TGTGCCATCAGTGAAGCCAGGACCTACTCCTACGAGCAGTACTTC.

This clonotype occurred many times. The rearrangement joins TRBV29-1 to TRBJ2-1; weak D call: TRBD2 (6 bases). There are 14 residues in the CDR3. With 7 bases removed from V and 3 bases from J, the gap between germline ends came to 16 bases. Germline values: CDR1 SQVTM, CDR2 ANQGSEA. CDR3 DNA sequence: TGCAGCGCGACGTCCGGGAGCCTCTACAATGAGCAGTTCTTC. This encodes CSATSGSLYNEQFF.

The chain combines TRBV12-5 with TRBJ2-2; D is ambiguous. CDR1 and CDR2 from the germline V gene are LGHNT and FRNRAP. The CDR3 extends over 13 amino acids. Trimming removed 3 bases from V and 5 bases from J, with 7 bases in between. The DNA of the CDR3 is TGTGCTAGTGGTTTATGGCGGACCGGGGAGCTGTTTTTT. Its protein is CASGLWRTGELFF.

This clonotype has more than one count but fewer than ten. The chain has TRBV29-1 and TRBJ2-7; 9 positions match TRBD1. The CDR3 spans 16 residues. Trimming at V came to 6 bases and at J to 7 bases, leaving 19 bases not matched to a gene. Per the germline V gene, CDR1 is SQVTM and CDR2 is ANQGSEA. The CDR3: CSVVKTGTGYPGEQYF. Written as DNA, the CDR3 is TGCAGCGTCGTTAAAACCGGGACAGGGTACCCGGGAGAGCAGTACTTC.

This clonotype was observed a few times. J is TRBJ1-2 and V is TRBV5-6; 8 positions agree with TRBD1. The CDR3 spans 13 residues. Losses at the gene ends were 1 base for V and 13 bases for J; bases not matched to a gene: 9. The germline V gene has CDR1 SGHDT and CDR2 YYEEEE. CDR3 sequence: CASSLRDRLFFTF. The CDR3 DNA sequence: TGTGCCAGCAGCTTGAGGGACAGGTTGTTTTTCACCTTC.

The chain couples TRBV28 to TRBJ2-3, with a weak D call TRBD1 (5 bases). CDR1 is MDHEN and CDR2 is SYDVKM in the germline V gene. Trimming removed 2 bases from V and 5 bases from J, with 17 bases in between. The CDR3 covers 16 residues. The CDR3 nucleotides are TGTGCCAGCAGTTTACGCGTGGGGCATGGTATAGATACGCAGTATTTT. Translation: CASSLRVGHGIDTQYF.

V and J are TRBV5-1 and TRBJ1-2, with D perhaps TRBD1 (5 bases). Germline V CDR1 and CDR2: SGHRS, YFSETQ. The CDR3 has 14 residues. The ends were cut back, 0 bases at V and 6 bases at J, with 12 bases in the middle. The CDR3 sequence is CASSLDPTANGYTF. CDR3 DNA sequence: TGCGCCAGCAGCTTGGACCCGACAGCGAATGGCTACACCTTC.

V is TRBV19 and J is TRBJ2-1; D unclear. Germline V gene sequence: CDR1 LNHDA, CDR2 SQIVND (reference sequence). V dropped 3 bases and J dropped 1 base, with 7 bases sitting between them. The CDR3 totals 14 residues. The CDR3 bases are TGTGCCAGTAGTATGACATGGTCCTACAATGAGCAGTTCTTC. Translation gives CASSMTWSYNEQFF.

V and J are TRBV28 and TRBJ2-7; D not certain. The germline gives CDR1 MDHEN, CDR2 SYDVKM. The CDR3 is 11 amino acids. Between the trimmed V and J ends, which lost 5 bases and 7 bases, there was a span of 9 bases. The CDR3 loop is CASSTFWEQYF. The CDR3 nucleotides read TGTGCCAGCAGTACCTTTTGGGAGCAGTACTTC. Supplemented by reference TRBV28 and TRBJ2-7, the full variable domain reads DVKVTQSSRYLVKRTGEKVFLECVQDMDHENMFWYRQDPGLGLRLIYFSYDVKMKEKGDIPEGYSVSREKKERFSLILESASTNQTSMYLCASSTFWEQYFGPGTRLTVT.

CDR3 in amino acids: CASSQGLRDIQYF. The CDR3 DNA reads TGTGCCAGCAGCCAAGGATTACGGGACATTCAGTACTTC. The chain employs TRBV14 and TRBJ2-4, with D uncertain. Germline V lookup: CDR1 SGHDN, CDR2 FVKESK. Trimming removed 1 base at V and 8 bases at J, with 9 bases between. This CDR3 comprises 13 residues.

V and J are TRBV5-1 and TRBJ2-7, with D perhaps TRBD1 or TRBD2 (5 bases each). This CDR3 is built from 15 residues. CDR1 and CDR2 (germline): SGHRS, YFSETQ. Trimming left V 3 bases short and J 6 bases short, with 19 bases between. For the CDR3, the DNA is TGCGCCAGCAGCTGGGGGACGGTCCCCCCTGGCGAGCAGTACTTC. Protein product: CASSWGTVPPGEQYF.

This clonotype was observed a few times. The CDR3: CASSYQGDTQYF. The CDR3 nucleotides read TGTGCCAGCTCGTACCAGGGGGATACGCAGTATTTT. The chain recombines TRBV2 with TRBJ2-3; a possible D gene is TRBD1 (6 bases). Trimming took off 8 bases at V and 6 bases at J, with 12 bases between the two ends. Germline CDR1 reads SNHLY; CDR2 reads FYNNEI. The CDR3 has 12 residues.

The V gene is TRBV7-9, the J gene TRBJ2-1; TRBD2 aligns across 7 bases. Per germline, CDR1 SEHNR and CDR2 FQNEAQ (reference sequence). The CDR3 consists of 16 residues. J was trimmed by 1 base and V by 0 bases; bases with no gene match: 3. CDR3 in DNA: TGTGCCAGCAGCTTAGCGGGGGGGAAATCCTACAATGAGCAGTTCTTC. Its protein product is CASSLAGGKSYNEQFF.

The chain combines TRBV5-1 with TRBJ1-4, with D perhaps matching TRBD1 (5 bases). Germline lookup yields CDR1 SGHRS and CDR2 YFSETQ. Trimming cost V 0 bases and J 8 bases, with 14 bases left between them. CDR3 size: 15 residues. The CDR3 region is CASSLAPGREEKLFF. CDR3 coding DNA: TGCGCCAGCAGCTTGGCTCCGGGACGTGAAGAAAAACTGTTTTTT.

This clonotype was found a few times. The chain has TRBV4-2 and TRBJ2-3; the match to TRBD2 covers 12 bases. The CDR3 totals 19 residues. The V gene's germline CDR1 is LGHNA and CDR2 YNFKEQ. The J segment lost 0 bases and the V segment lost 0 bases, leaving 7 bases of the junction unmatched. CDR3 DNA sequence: TGTGCCAGCAGCCAAGAAGGACTAGCGGGGACCAGAAGCACAGATACGCAGTATTTT. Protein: CASSQEGLAGTRSTDTQYF.

The CDR3 region is CSVDPSLLAGGVDTQYF. The CDR3 DNA is TGCAGCGTTGACCCGTCGCTCTTAGCGGGAGGGGTAGATACGCAGTATTTT. The V call is TRBV29-1, the J call TRBJ2-3, with 11 bases lining up with TRBD2. Germline trimming cut 3 bases from V and 5 bases from J; bases unmatched to any gene: 13. This CDR3 is 17 amino acids long. Germline V CDR1 and CDR2: SQVTM, ANQGSEA.

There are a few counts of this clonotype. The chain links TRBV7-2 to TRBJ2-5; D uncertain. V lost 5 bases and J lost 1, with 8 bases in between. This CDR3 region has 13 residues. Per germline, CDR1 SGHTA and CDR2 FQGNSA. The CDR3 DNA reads TGTGCCAGCAGCAAGGGATTCCAAGAGACCCAGTACTTC. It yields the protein CASSKGFQETQYF.

The CDR3 nucleotides are TGTGCCAGCAGCCCGCGGACTAGCGGGAAAGTCTACAATGAGCAGTTCTTC. This sequence encodes CASSPRTSGKVYNEQFF. The chain is built from TRBV5-6 and TRBJ2-1; TRBD2 matches at 12 bases. Germline CDR1 is SGHDT and CDR2 is YYEEEE. The CDR3 loop spans 17 amino acids. V shed 4 bases, J shed 3 bases, and the junction held 8 bases outside the gene matches.

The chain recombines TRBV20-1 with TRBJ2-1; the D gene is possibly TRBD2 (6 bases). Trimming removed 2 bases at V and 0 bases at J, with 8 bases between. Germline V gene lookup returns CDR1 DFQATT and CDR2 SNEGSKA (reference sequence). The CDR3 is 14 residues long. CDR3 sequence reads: CSARSGDSYNEQFF. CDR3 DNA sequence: TGCAGTGCTAGATCGGGGGACTCCTACAATGAGCAGTTCTTC.

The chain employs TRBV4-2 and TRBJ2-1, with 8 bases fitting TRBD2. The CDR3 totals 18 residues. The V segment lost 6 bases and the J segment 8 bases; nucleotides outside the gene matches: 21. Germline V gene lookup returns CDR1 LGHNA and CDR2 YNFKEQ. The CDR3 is CASRRLMGSGGPMDEQFF. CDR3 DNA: TGTGCCAGCAGGCGTCTCATGGGATCGGGAGGGCCAATGGATGAGCAGTTCTTC.

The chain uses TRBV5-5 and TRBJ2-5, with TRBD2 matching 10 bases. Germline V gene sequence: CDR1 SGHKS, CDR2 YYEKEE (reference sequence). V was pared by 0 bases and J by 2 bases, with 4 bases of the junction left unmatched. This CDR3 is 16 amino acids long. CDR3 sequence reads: CASSLALAGEQETQYF. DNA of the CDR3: TGTGCCAGCAGCTTGGCCCTAGCGGGGGAACAAGAGACCCAGTACTTC.

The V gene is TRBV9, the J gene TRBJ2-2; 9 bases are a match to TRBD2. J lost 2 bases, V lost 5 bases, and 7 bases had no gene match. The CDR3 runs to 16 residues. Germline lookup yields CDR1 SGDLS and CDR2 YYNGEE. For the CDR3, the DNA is TGTGCCAGCAGAGCACCGGGACTAGCTAACACCGGGGAGCTGTTTTTT. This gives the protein CASRAPGLANTGELFF.

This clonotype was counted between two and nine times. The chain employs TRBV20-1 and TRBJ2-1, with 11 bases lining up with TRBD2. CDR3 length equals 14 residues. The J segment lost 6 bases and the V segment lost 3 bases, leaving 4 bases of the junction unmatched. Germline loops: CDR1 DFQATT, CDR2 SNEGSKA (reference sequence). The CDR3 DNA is TGCAGTGCTAGTAGCGGGAGGGGAATCAATGAGCAGTTCTTC. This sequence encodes CSASSGRGINEQFF.

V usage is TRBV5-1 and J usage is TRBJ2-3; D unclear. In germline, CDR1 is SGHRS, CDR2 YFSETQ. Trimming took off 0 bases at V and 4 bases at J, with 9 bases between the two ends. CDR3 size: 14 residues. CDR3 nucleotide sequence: TGCGCCAGCAGCTTGGAACCTCTTCCAGATACGCAGTATTTT. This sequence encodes CASSLEPLPDTQYF.

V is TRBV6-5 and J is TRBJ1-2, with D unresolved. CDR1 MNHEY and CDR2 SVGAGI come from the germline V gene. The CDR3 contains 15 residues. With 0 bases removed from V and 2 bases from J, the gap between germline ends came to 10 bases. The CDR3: CASSYSRGLNYGYTF. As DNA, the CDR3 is TGTGCCAGCAGTTACTCTCGGGGTCTGAACTATGGCTACACCTTC.

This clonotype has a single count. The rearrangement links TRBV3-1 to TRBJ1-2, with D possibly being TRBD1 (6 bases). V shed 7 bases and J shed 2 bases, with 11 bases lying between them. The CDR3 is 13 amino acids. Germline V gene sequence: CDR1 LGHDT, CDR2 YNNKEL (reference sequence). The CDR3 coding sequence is TGTGCCAGCACCCTAGGACAGAACTATGGCTACACCTTC. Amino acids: CASTLGQNYGYTF. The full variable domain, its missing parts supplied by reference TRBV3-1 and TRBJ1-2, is DTAVSQTPKYLVTQMGNDKSIKCEQNLGHDTMYWYKQDSKKFLKIMFSYNNKELIINETVPNRFSPKSPDKAHLNLHINSLELGDSAVYFCASTLGQNYGYTFGSGTRLTVV.

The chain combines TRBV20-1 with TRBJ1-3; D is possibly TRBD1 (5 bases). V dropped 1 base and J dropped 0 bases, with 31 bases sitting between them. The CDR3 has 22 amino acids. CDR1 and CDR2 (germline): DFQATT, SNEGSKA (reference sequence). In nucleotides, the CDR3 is TGCAGTGCTAGAGCCGGGAGAAGACAGAATCTACGATCACTCCTCTCTGGAAACACCATATATTTT. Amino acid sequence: CSARAGRRQNLRSLLSGNTIYF.

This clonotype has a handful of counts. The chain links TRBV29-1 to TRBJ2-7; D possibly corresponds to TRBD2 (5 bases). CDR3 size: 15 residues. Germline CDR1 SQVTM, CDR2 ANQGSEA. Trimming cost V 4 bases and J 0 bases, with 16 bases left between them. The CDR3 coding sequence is TGCAGCGTTGCACGAGGGCCCGAGAGCTCCTACGAGCAGTACTTC. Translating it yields CSVARGPESSYEQYF.